This T cell receptor (beta chain) was profiled in a study of shared clonotypes between healthy human individuals. Only one count was recorded for this clone. Its antigen is not known. Donors, without exception, were Caucasian adults residing in Nashville, Tennessee. The CDR3 sequence is 15 residues long. V trimming: 1 base; J trimming: 5 bases; junction bases outside the gene matches: 6. Germline lookup yields CDR1 SGHRS and CDR2 YFSETQ. Findings of the study overall: Since donors were few, the genetic and exposure-history diversity represented was limited.

Each subset's genomic DNA was split evenly across several immunoSEQ plates. Produced via immunoSEQ multiplex PCR; TCRdb's table is partial and in-frame only. The sample holds about 2.3 million clones, 85% to 95% seen once. The chain uses TRBV5-1 and TRBJ2-5, with TRBD1 identical over 9 bases. The receptor was isolated from a man between 18 and 29 years old in good health. Some clones in this sample may be carry-over from other donors' samples. Sequencing was done on a sample of naive CD4+ T cells from PBMCs. Subset given: CD45RA+ positively selected. Here the CDR3 DNA reads TGCGCCAGCAGCTTGCGCGGGACAGGGATGGAGACCCAGTACTTC. The encoded protein is CASSLRGTGMETQYF.